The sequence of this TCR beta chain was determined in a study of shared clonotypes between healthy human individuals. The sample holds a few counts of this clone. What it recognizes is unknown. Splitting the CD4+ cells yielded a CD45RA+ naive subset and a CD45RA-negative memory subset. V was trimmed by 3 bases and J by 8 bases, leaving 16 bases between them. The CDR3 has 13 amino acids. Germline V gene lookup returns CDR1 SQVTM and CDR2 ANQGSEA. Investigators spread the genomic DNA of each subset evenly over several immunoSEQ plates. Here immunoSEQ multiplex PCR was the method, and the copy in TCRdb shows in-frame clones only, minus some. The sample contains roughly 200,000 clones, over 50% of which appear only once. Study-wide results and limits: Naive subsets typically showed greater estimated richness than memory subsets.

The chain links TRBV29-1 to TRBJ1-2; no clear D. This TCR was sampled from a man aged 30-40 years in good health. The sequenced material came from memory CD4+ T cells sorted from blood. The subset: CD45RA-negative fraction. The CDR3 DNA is TGCAGCGTTGATGAGTCGGGTAGGTCCGGCTACACCTTC. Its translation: CSVDESGRSGYTF.